These 17 T cell receptor beta chains originate from one sample sequenced in a study of blood T cell repertoires in COVID-19. Assay used: immunoSEQ multiplex PCR; TCRdb lists only in-frame clones, some missing. The table records approximately 60,000 clones, less than 80% of them present only once. What was sequenced was peripheral blood. These receptors were collected from a man aged 55 to 70 with acute or convalescent COVID-19.

This chain joins TRBV6-6 and TRBJ1-3; 9 nucleotides match TRBD1. Per germline, CDR1 MNHNY and CDR2 SVGAGI (reference sequence). Germline trimming cut 6 bases from V and 5 bases from J; bases unmatched to any gene: 5. The CDR3 runs 14 residues. Here the CDR3 DNA reads TGTGCCAGCAGAGGGACAGGGTTTCGAAACACCATATATTTT. This codes for CASRGTGFRNTIYF.

The chain uses TRBV7-9 and TRBJ1-1, with TRBD1 matching over 9 bases. The CDR3 contains 15 residues. Trimming removed 4 bases from V and 4 bases from J; junction bases left unmatched: 7. The V gene's germline CDR1 is SEHNR and CDR2 FQNEAQ (reference sequence). CDR3 protein: CASSSWDRAGTEAFF. The DNA for the CDR3 is TGTGCCAGCAGCTCATGGGACAGGGCGGGCACTGAAGCTTTCTTT. Filled out from reference TRBV7-9 and TRBJ1-1, the complete variable domain reads DTGVSQNPRHKITKRGQNVTFRCDPISEHNRLYWYRQTLGQGPEFLTYFQNEAQLEKSRLLSDRFSAERPKGSFSTLEIQRTEQGDSAMYLCASSSWDRAGTEAFFGQGTRLTVV.

The chain joins TRBV25-1 to TRBJ1-4; D is uncertain. The germline V gene has CDR1 MGHDK and CDR2 SYGVNS. Trimming stripped 6 bases from V and 2 bases from J, with 16 bases between. The CDR3 length is 16 residues. The CDR3 sequence: CASSQVMGRTNEKLFF. The CDR3, as DNA: TGTGCCAGCAGCCAAGTAATGGGGAGGACTAATGAAAAACTGTTTTTT.

The V and J genes are TRBV28 and TRBJ2-2, with unresolved D. Trimming removed 0 bases from V and 5 bases from J, with 7 bases in between. Per germline, CDR1 MDHEN and CDR2 SYDVKM. The CDR3 consists of 14 residues. CDR3 bases: TGTGCCAGCAGTTTATGGACGGAGACCGGGGAGCTGTTTTTT. Protein: CASSLWTETGELFF.

The chain joins TRBV24-1 to TRBJ1-2; 8 positions match TRBD1. Germline lookup yields CDR1 KGHDR and CDR2 SFDVKD. This CDR3 contains 13 residues. V dropped 11 bases and J dropped 0; count of bases not matched to a gene: 4. DNA for the CDR3: TGTGCCAGTACAGGGGGATCTAACTATGGCTACACCTTC. This codes for CASTGGSNYGYTF.

This clone was picked up a small number of times. The genes are TRBV4-3 and TRBJ1-2; TRBD1 agrees at 8 bases. Germline V gene data show CDR1 as LGHNA and CDR2 as YSLEER. The CDR3 spans 16 residues. The ends lost 0 bases at V and 4 bases at J; junction bases unmatched: 7. This CDR3 reads CASSQDPGGTFYGYTF. The CDR3 DNA sequence: TGCGCCAGCAGCCAAGATCCAGGGGGCACGTTCTATGGCTACACCTTC.

The J gene is TRBJ2-7, the V gene TRBV3-1 (or the pseudogene TRBV3-2); possible D gene TRBD1, 5 bases. Germline V gene lookup returns CDR1 LGHDT and CDR2 YNNKEL (reference sequence). The V end was cut by 2 bases, the J end by 0 bases, with 11 bases between. The CDR3 runs to 15 residues. In nucleotides, the CDR3 is TGTGCCAGCAGCCAACGCAGGGCCTACTCCTACGAGCAGTACTTC. Translating gives CASSQRRAYSYEQYF.

This chain links TRBV4-2 with TRBJ2-5; TRBD2 matches 8 bases. Germline assignment: CDR1 LGHNA and CDR2 YNFKEQ. This CDR3 contains 16 residues. V trimming: 1 base; J trimming: 5 bases; junction bases outside the gene matches: 9. This CDR3 is CASSQGGSSGSETQYF. In nucleotides, the CDR3 is TGTGCCAGCAGCCAAGGGGGCTCTAGCGGGTCGGAGACCCAGTACTTC.

The V gene is TRBV3-1 (or the pseudogene TRBV3-2), the J gene TRBJ2-3; 9 nucleotides align to TRBD1. The germline gives CDR1 LGHDT, CDR2 YNNKEL (reference sequence). This CDR3 has 17 amino acids. The V and J ends lost 3 bases and 6 bases, in that order; junction bases with no gene match: 13. As DNA, the CDR3 is TGTGCCAGCAGCCACCCTAGGACAGGGGCCTTGGGGGATACGCAGTATTTT. This codes for CASSHPRTGALGDTQYF.

This clone has a single count. This chain connects TRBV10-1 to TRBJ1-5; 9 nucleotides agree with TRBD1. Trimming took 8 bases from V and 6 from J; bases not matched to a gene: 11. CDR3 length equals 15 residues. Germline values: CDR1 WNHNN, CDR2 SYGVQD (reference sequence). CDR3 protein: CASPETGGFSQPQHF. CDR3 nucleotides: TGCGCCAGCCCGGAGACAGGGGGGTTTTCTCAGCCCCAGCATTTT.

This sequence joins TRBV4-3 and TRBJ2-5; 9 positions agree with TRBD1. Germline V lookup: CDR1 LGHNA, CDR2 YSLEER. The CDR3 extends over 16 amino acids. The trim removed 0 bases at V and 4 bases at J, leaving 6 bases unmatched. This CDR3 reads CASSQERGTGRETQYF. The CDR3 region has the DNA TGCGCCAGCAGCCAAGAGCGGGGGACAGGGAGAGAGACCCAGTACTTC.

The chain is built from TRBV27 and TRBJ2-7; 7 nucleotides align to TRBD1. The ends lost 5 bases at V and 0 bases at J; junction bases unmatched: 13. The CDR3 extends over 17 amino acids. Per the germline V gene, CDR1 is MNHEY and CDR2 is SMNVEV (reference sequence). CDR3 bases: TGTGCCAGCAGTCCCTCCCTCGGACAGGCGAACTCCTACGAGCAGTACTTC. It codes for CASSPSLGQANSYEQYF.

The chain joins TRBV29-1 to TRBJ2-7; TRBD2 aligns across 13 bases. CDR3 length: 15 amino acids. After removal of 6 bases from V and 3 bases from J, the junction contained 8 bases not matched to a gene. Germline lookup yields CDR1 SQVTM and CDR2 ANQGSEA. The DNA for the CDR3 is TGCAGCGTCCAAAGACTAGCGGGAGGACTCTACGAGCAGTACTTC. Amino acids: CSVQRLAGGLYEQYF.

The chain carries TRBV9 and TRBJ2-7, with a possible D match to TRBD1 (6 bases). V shed 0 bases and J shed 2 bases, with 9 bases lying between them. The germline V gene has CDR1 SGDLS and CDR2 YYNGEE. The CDR3 runs to 14 residues. This CDR3 reads CASSVGQGTYEQYF. CDR3 nucleotides: TGTGCCAGCAGCGTAGGGCAGGGGACCTACGAGCAGTACTTC.

This clone was found a few times. As DNA, the CDR3 is TGTGCCACCAGTTGGGGGGAATTGGGTTCACCCCTCCACTTT. This sequence encodes CATSWGELGSPLHF. The J gene is TRBJ1-6, the V gene TRBV24-1; perhaps TRBD1 as D (5 bases). This CDR3 spans 14 amino acids. V was clipped by 6 bases and J by 9 bases, with 14 bases between them. From germline, CDR1 is KGHDR and CDR2 SFDVKD.

J is TRBJ2-6 and V is TRBV28; D is uncertain. This CDR3 is built from 17 residues. CDR1 and CDR2 (germline): MDHEN, SYDVKM. V lost 5 bases and J lost 0, with 14 bases in between. CDR3 sequence (DNA): TGTGCCAGCAGTCGTTACGCCCAGGTCTCTGGGGCCAACGTCCTGACTTTC. Protein: CASSRYAQVSGANVLTF.

The genes are TRBV2 and TRBJ1-5; maybe TRBD1 (5 bases). Germline V gives CDR1 SNHLY, CDR2 FYNNEI. The CDR3 has 14 amino acids. The V end was cut by 7 bases, the J end by 0 bases, with 10 bases between. CDR3 sequence reads: CASNRYDSNQPQHF. The CDR3 DNA reads as TGTGCCAGCAACAGGTACGATAGCAATCAGCCCCAGCATTTT.